These T cell receptor beta chains were read from a single sample in a study of blood T cells in healthy people across ages. TCRdb redid the calling of the 5' RACE reads with MiXCR, one entry per CDR3 protein. The table records about 1.8 million distinct CDR3 sequences, about 50% of them present only once. Sequencing was done on a sample of blood. The receptors derive from a woman aged 40 to 55 in good health. CDR3s include the opening cysteine and the closing phenylalanine or tryptophan. Each record gives: D gene, clone size, V gene, J gene, CDR3 protein, CDR3 DNA. A D gene is named only where the DNA matches it firmly. Clone sizes are given selectively: once, few, many, or a class where the clone is expanded.

d_call: -; clone_size: -; v_call: TRBV27; j_call: TRBJ2-6; cdr3_aa: CASSWSPGANVLTF; cdr3_nt: TGTGCCAGCAGTTGGAGTCCTGGGGCCAACGTCCTGACTTTC
d_call: -; clone_size: -; v_call: TRBV4-3; j_call: TRBJ1-2; cdr3_aa: CASSQDRYQGDNYGYTF; cdr3_nt: TGCGCCAGCAGCCAAGATCGATACCAGGGCGACAACTATGGCTACACCTTC
d_call: -; clone_size: -; v_call: TRBV6-5; j_call: TRBJ2-5; cdr3_aa: CASSYSNIQETQYF; cdr3_nt: TGTGCCAGCAGTTACTCGAACATACAAGAGACCCAGTACTTC
d_call: TRBD1; clone_size: -; v_call: TRBV7-2; j_call: TRBJ2-7; cdr3_aa: CASGVTGTEVYEQYF; cdr3_nt: TGTGCCAGCGGGGTGACCGGGACAGAAGTTTACGAGCAGTACTTC
d_call: TRBD1; clone_size: -; v_call: TRBV6-2/TRBV6-3; j_call: TRBJ2-7; cdr3_aa: CASRPNRQGNEQYF; cdr3_nt: TGTGCCAGCAGGCCCAATCGACAGGGGAACGAGCAGTACTTC
d_call: -; clone_size: -; v_call: TRBV12-3/TRBV12-4; j_call: TRBJ2-3; cdr3_aa: CASSLDEYSTDTQYF; cdr3_nt: TGTGCCAGCAGTCTGGACGAATACAGCACAGATACGCAGTATTTT
d_call: -; clone_size: many; v_call: TRBV29-1; j_call: TRBJ2-1; cdr3_aa: CSVAGDTYNEQFF; cdr3_nt: TGCAGCGTTGCAGGGGACACCTACAATGAGCAGTTCTTC
d_call: -; clone_size: -; v_call: TRBV5-1; j_call: TRBJ2-4; cdr3_aa: CASSLSPGTADNIQYF; cdr3_nt: TGCGCCAGCAGCTTGTCCCCCGGGACTGCAGATAACATTCAGTACTTC
d_call: -; clone_size: -; v_call: TRBV2; j_call: TRBJ2-7; cdr3_aa: CASRGPVSYEQYF; cdr3_nt: TGTGCCAGCAGGGGTCCTGTCTCCTACGAGCAGTACTTC
d_call: -; clone_size: -; v_call: TRBV28; j_call: TRBJ1-1; cdr3_aa: CASTSNGGRAEAFF; cdr3_nt: TGTGCCAGCACCTCAAACGGGGGGCGGGCTGAAGCTTTCTTT
d_call: -; clone_size: -; v_call: TRBV4-2; j_call: TRBJ2-6; cdr3_aa: CASSQDSVSGANVLTF; cdr3_nt: TGTGCCAGCAGCCAAGACTCCGTCTCTGGGGCCAACGTCCTGACTTTC
d_call: -; clone_size: -; v_call: TRBV20-1; j_call: TRBJ1-6; cdr3_aa: CSARRTGAYNSPLHF; cdr3_nt: TGCAGTGCTAGAAGGACGGGAGCCTATAATTCACCCCTCCACTTT
d_call: TRBD1; clone_size: -; v_call: TRBV11-2; j_call: TRBJ2-6; cdr3_aa: CASSMTGGAGANVLTF; cdr3_nt: TGTGCCAGCAGCATGACAGGGGGGGCTGGGGCCAACGTCCTGACTTTC
d_call: -; clone_size: -; v_call: TRBV10-3; j_call: TRBJ2-7; cdr3_aa: CASGETGNVYEQYF; cdr3_nt: TGTGCCTCCGGAGAAACAGGGAACGTCTACGAGCAGTACTTC
d_call: -; clone_size: -; v_call: TRBV12-3/TRBV12-4; j_call: TRBJ2-4; cdr3_aa: CASRGNLREQYF; cdr3_nt: TGTGCCAGCAGAGGGAATTTAAGGGAGCAGTACTTC
d_call: TRBD2; clone_size: few; v_call: TRBV20-1; j_call: TRBJ2-1; cdr3_aa: CSAAVGEAGGGNEQFF; cdr3_nt: TGCAGTGCTGCTGTTGGAGAAGCGGGGGGGGGCAATGAGCAGTTCTTC
d_call: -; clone_size: -; v_call: TRBV28; j_call: TRBJ2-1; cdr3_aa: CASSPSWGRDEQFF; cdr3_nt: TGTGCCAGCAGTCCCTCCTGGGGTAGGGATGAGCAGTTCTTC
d_call: TRBD1; clone_size: once; v_call: TRBV9; j_call: TRBJ2-1; cdr3_aa: CASSVEDRMWDNEQFF; cdr3_nt: TGTGCCAGCAGCGTAGAGGACAGGATGTGGGACAATGAGCAGTTCTTC
d_call: TRBD1; clone_size: -; v_call: TRBV28; j_call: TRBJ2-5; cdr3_aa: CASSSGDRGGQTQYF; cdr3_nt: TGTGCCAGCAGTTCCGGGGACAGGGGGGGACAGACCCAGTACTTC
d_call: TRBD1; clone_size: -; v_call: TRBV20-1; j_call: TRBJ2-5; cdr3_aa: CSAATGGREQYF; cdr3_nt: TGCAGTGCCGCCACAGGGGGCCGTGAGCAGTACTTC
d_call: -; clone_size: -; v_call: TRBV7-2; j_call: TRBJ2-6; cdr3_aa: CASSLGDVSKSGANVLTF; cdr3_nt: TGTGCCAGCAGCTTAGGCGATGTCTCGAAGTCTGGGGCCAACGTCCTGACTTTC
d_call: TRBD2; clone_size: -; v_call: TRBV4-2; j_call: TRBJ2-5; cdr3_aa: CASSQDASGGFSETQYF; cdr3_nt: TGTGCCAGCAGCCAAGATGCTAGCGGGGGGTTTTCAGAGACCCAGTACTTC
d_call: -; clone_size: -; v_call: TRBV12-3/TRBV12-4; j_call: TRBJ2-3; cdr3_aa: CASSFGVGTDMQYF; cdr3_nt: TGTGCCAGCAGTTTCGGGGTGGGCACAGATATGCAGTATTTT
d_call: -; clone_size: few; v_call: TRBV5-5; j_call: TRBJ2-4; cdr3_aa: CASYWTDQAKNIQYF; cdr3_nt: TGTGCCAGCTATTGGACAGATCAAGCCAAAAACATTCAGTACTTC